One sample yielded the 9 T cell receptor beta chains listed below, sequenced in a study of cytomegalovirus exposure and HLA in healthy donors. Primers for the PCR totalled 60 Vbeta and 13 Jbeta. Assay used: immunoSEQ multiplex PCR; TCRdb lists only in-frame clones, some missing. Among 90,000 or so clones listed, roughly 70% were seen once. Material for sequencing was PBMCs. The receptors come from a woman aged 50 to 60 in good health and CMV-seropositive.

This chain uses TRBV5-6 with TRBJ2-1; TRBD1 is a possible D gene (6 bases). V gave up 1 base and J gave up 0 bases, with 8 bases separating them. Germline loops: CDR1 SGHDT, CDR2 YYEEEE. CDR3 length: 15 residues. The CDR3 here is CASSLQGSSYNEQFF. DNA for the CDR3: TGTGCCAGCAGCTTGCAGGGGAGCTCCTACAATGAGCAGTTCTTC.

This sequence joins TRBV7-3 and TRBJ2-3, with D perhaps TRBD1 (6 bases). Trimming took off 6 bases at V and 2 bases at J, with 18 bases between the two ends. The CDR3 contains 16 residues. Germline V lookup: CDR1 SGHTA, CDR2 FQGTGA. The CDR3 region has the DNA TGTGCCAGCAGTCCGGGACAAGGTCTGCACACAGATACGCAGTATTTT. This sequence encodes CASSPGQGLHTDTQYF. The full variable domain, its missing parts supplied by reference TRBV7-3 and TRBJ2-3, is GAGVSQTPSNKVTEKGKYVELRCDPISGHTALYWYRQSLGQGPEFLIYFQGTGAADDSGLPNDRFFAVRPEGSVSTLKIQRTERGDSAVYLCASSPGQGLHTDTQYFGPGTRLTVL.

The rearrangement uses TRBV19 and TRBJ1-2; TRBD1 is a possible D gene (6 bases). The CDR3 is 13 amino acids. V lost 8 bases and J 8 bases, leaving 18 bases between the germline ends. CDR1 is LNHDA, CDR2 SQIVND, per germline (reference sequence). The CDR3 DNA follows: TGTGCCAGTTGGGGAGTACAGGGTCGAGGCTACACCTTC. Protein sequence: CASWGVQGRGYTF.

J is TRBJ2-3 and V is TRBV7-3; 7 bases are shared with TRBD2. The V segment lost 5 bases and the J segment 4 bases; nucleotides outside the gene matches: 12. The CDR3 is made up of 16 amino acids. Germline values: CDR1 SGHTA, CDR2 FQGTGA. CDR3 DNA: TGTGCCAGCAGCATCACCGGCCCTGGGGGGGCAGATACGCAGTATTTT. This encodes CASSITGPGGADTQYF.

This sequence joins TRBV5-1 and TRBJ2-6; D gene unclear. Germline CDR1 and CDR2: SGHRS and YFSETQ. V was clipped by 1 base and J by 2 bases, with 4 bases between them. This CDR3 has 14 residues. The CDR3 protein is CASSLTAGANVLTF. CDR3 DNA: TGCGCCAGCAGCTTGACAGCTGGGGCCAACGTCCTGACTTTC. The variable domain in full, with the rest retrieved from reference TRBV5-1 and TRBJ2-6, is KAGVTQTPRYLIKTRGQQVTLSCSPISGHRSVSWYQQTPGQGLQFLFEYFSETQRNKGNFPGRFSGRQFSNSRSEMNVSTLELGDSALYLCASSLTAGANVLTFGAGSRLTVL.

There are a few counts of this clone. The chain combines TRBV10-3 with TRBJ1-1; D is ambiguous. The V and J ends lost 7 bases and 7 bases respectively, with 16 bases between them. The CDR3 length is 13 residues. The germline V gene has CDR1 ENHRY and CDR2 SYGVKD. The CDR3 here is CAIKLSGRGEAFF. CDR3 coding DNA: TGTGCCATCAAACTAAGCGGCCGGGGTGAAGCTTTCTTT.

J is TRBJ2-3 and V is TRBV10-3; TRBD1 aligns across 11 bases. Losses at the gene ends were 1 base for V and 1 base for J; bases not matched to a gene: 4. The CDR3 has 17 amino acids. The germline gives CDR1 ENHRY, CDR2 SYGVKD. The CDR3 DNA is TGTGCCATCAGTGAGTACCGGACAGGGGGCGGCACAGATACGCAGTATTTT. This translates into CAISEYRTGGGTDTQYF.

The chain links TRBV7-9 to TRBJ2-1, with 10 bases lining up with TRBD1. V shed 5 bases, J shed 0 bases, and the junction held 10 bases outside the gene matches. This CDR3 has 18 amino acids. Germline V gene data show CDR1 as SEHNR and CDR2 as FQNEAQ (reference sequence). CDR3 region: CASSPGQGTRSSYNEQFF. The CDR3 nucleotides are TGTGCCAGCAGCCCGGGACAGGGGACCAGAAGCTCCTACAATGAGCAGTTCTTC.

The chain links TRBV19 to TRBJ2-2; D perhaps matches TRBD1 (6 bases). Germline V gene lookup returns CDR1 LNHDA and CDR2 SQIVND (reference sequence). Trimming stripped 7 bases from V and 4 bases from J, with 16 bases between. The CDR3 extends over 15 amino acids. CDR3 nucleotide sequence: TGTGCCAGTAAGACCGGGCAGGGGTTCACCGGGGAGCTGTTTTTT. Its protein product is CASKTGQGFTGELFF. Using reference TRBV19 and TRBJ2-2 for the parts outside the CDR3, the full variable domain is DGGITQSPKYLFRKEGQNVTLSCEQNLNHDAMYWYRQDPGQGLRLIYYSQIVNDFQKGDIAEGYSVSREKKESFPLTVTSAQKNPTAFYLCASKTGQGFTGELFFGEGSRLTVL.